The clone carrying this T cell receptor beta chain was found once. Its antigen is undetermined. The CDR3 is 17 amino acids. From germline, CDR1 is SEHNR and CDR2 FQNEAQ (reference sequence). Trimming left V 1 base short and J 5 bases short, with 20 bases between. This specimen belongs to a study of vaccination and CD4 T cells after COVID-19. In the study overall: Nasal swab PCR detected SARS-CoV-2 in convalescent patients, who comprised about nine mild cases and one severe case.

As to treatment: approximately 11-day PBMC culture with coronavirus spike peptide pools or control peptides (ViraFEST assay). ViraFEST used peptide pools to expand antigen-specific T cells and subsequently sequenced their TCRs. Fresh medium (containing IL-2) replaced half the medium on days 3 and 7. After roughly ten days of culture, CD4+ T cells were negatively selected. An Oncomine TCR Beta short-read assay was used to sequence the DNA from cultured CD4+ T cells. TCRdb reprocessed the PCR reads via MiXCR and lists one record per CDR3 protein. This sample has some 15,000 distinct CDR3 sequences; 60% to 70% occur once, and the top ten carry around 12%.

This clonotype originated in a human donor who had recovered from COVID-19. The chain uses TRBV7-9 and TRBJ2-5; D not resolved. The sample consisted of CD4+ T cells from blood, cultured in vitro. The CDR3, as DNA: TGTGCCAGCAGCTTAGTAGGCGGAACCAAAGGGCAGGAGACCCAGTACTTC. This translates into CASSLVGGTKGQETQYF.